This T cell receptor beta chain stems from a study of early T cells in non-severe SARS-CoV-2 infection. TCRdb called the 5' RACE reads again in MiXCR, with one record for every CDR3 protein. This table has fewer than 35,000 distinct CDR3 sequences, roughly 4.5% appearing once. The germline V and J ends were trimmed by 0 bases and 15 bases, with 9 bases remaining between them. The CDR3 loop spans 11 amino acids. The germline V gene has CDR1 MNHEY and CDR2 SVGEGT. The source of this sequence is an adult who was a healthcare worker with PCR-confirmed SARS-CoV-2 infection or an uninfected control (not recorded which). The chain couples TRBV6-2 or TRBV6-3 to TRBJ2-1; D unresolved. The sequencing input was whole blood. The CDR3, as DNA: TGTGCCAGCAGTTACTCTTCTGTGCCGTTCTTC. Translating gives CASSYSSVPFF.